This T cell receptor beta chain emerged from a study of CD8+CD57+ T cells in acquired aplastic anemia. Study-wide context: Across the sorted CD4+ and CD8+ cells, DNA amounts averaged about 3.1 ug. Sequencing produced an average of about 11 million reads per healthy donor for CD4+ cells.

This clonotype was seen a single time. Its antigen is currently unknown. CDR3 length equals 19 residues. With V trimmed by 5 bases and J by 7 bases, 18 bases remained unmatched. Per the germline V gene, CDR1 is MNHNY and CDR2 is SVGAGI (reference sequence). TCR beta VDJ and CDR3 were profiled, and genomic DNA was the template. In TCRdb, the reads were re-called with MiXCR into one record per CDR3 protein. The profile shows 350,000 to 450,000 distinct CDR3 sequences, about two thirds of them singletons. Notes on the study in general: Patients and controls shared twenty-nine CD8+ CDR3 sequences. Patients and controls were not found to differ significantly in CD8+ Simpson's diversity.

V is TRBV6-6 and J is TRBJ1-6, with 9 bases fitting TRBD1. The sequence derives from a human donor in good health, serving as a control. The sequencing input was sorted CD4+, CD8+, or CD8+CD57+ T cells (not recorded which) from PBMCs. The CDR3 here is CASSQPGTGPNPRNSPLHF. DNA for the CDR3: TGTGCCAGCAGTCAGCCCGGGACAGGGCCCAACCCGAGGAATTCACCCCTCCACTTT.